The subject of this entry is one T cell receptor (beta chain). The repertoire was sequenced with immunoSEQ multiplex PCR; TCRdb's copy has only in-frame clones and lacks some. This table has roughly 500,000 clones, 95% to 96% appearing once. The data belong to a study of shared clonotypes between healthy human individuals. The V gene lost 2 bases and the J gene lost 8 bases, with 15 bases spanning the gap. Germline values: CDR1 MRHNA, CDR2 SNTAGT. The CDR3 loop spans 14 amino acids. The specimen was naive CD4+ T cells sorted from blood. The subset here: CD45RA+ positively selected. This receptor was obtained from a woman in her thirties in good health. The V call is TRBV6-4, the J call TRBJ1-2; D may be TRBD1 (5 bases). Here the CDR3 reads CASSDMGRYRGYTF. The CDR3 coding sequence is TGTGCCAGCAGTGACATGGGACGGTATAGGGGCTACACCTTC.